This T cell receptor beta chain was observed in a study of T cell clones after liver transplantation. The germline CDR1 and CDR2 sequences are ENHRY and SYGVKD. The CDR3 length is 15 residues. V was pared by 6 bases and J by 4 bases, with 15 bases between. TCRdb's table, derived via immunoSEQ multiplex PCR, lists solely in-frame clones and lacks some. The sample includes 55,000 or so clones, 71% of them seen just once. The receptor's source is a human donor who received a liver transplant. The sequences come from CD4+ T cells from blood, collected before liver transplant. V and J are TRBV10-3 and TRBJ2-2, with D perhaps TRBD1 (6 bases). CDR3 region: CAISRQDSPTGELFF. The CDR3 nucleotides are TGTGCCATCAGCCGCCAGGACAGCCCCACCGGGGAGCTGTTTTTT.